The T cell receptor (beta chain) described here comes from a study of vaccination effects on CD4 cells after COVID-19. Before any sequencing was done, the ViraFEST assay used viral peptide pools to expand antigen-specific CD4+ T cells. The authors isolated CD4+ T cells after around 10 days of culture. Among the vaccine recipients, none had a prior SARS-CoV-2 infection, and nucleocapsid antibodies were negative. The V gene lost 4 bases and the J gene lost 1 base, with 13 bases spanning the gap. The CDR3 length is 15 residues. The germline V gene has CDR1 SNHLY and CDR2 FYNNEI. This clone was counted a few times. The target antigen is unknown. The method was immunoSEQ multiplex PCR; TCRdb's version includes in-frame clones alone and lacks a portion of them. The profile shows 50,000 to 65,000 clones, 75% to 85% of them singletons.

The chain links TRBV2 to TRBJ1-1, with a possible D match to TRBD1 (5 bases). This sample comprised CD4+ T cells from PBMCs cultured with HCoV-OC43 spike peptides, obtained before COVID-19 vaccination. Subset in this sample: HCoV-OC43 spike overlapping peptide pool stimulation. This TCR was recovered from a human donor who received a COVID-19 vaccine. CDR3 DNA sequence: TGTGCCAGCAGTGGACATGGGACGGAGAACACTGAAGCTTTCTTT. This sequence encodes CASSGHGTENTEAFF.